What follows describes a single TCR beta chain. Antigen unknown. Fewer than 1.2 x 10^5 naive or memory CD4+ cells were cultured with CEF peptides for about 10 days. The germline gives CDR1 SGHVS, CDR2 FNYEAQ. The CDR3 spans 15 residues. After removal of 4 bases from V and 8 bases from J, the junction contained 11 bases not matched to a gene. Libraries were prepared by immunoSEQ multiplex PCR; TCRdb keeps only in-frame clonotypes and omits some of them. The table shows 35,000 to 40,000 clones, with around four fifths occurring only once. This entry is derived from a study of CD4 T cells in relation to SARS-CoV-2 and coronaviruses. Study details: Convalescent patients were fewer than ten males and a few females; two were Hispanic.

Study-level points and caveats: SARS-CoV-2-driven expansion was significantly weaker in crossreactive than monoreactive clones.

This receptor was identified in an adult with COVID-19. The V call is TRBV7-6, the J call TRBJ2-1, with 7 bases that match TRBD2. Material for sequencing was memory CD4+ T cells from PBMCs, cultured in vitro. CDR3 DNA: TGTGCCAGCAGCTCTAGCGGTACCCAATGGGATGAGCAGTTCTTC. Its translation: CASSSSGTQWDEQFF.